This T cell receptor beta chain was retrieved from a study of OX40 agonist ivuxolimab in advanced cancers. Across the study: Cancers in dose escalation were hepatocellular, melanoma, renal cell and head and neck.

This CDR3 spans 16 amino acids. The V and J ends lost 2 bases and 3 bases respectively, with 14 bases between them. The germline gives CDR1 MNHEY, CDR2 SMNVEV (reference sequence). This clone came up a few times. Profiled with immunoSEQ multiplex PCR; TCRdb holds only in-frame clones, not every one. Here the sample spans 9,500 to 12,000 clones, roughly four fifths being singletons. The clonotype originates from an adult with an advanced solid tumor such as melanoma, head and neck, liver or kidney cancer. Material: CD4+ or CD8+ T cells sorted from blood, obtained in a trial of the OX40 agonist ivuxolimab. The chain uses TRBV27 and TRBJ1-5, with no clear D. The chain's CDR3 is CASSLPTPQLNQPQHF. CDR3 nucleotides: TGTGCCAGCAGTTTACCGACCCCACAGCTCAATCAGCCCCAGCATTTT.